The 16 T cell receptor beta chains listed next were all sequenced from one sample in a study of T cells in Graves' hyperthyroidism and ophthalmopathy (dated by TCRdb to between 2019 and 2020). Library construction relied on multiplex PCR. Reads for this sample came from an Illumina HiSeq 2000. The TCR beta CDR3 regions were amplified from RNA transcripts. The first round of RT-PCR for the TCR CDR3 was performed with the HTBI primer set and the Qiagen OneStep RT-PCR kit. The public reads were run again by TCRdb, first through fastp at Q25 and then through MiXCR, and only productive beta chains were kept. Rows merge per CDR3 protein into single entries with the most common DNA and genes. The sample contains some 770,000 distinct CDR3 sequences, roughly 15% of them found a single time. The biggest ten clones account for under 9.5% of the sample. Material: blood. Every receptor here comes from a man between 18 and 29 years old with Graves' hyperthyroidism.

In its sample, this clonotype was seen a few times. The genes are TRBV7-9 and TRBJ2-3, with D perhaps assigned TRBD1 or TRBD2 (5 bases each). This CDR3 spans 16 amino acids. CDR1 and CDR2 (germline): SEHNR, FQNEAQ (reference sequence). Between the trimmed V and J ends, which lost 3 bases and 2 bases, there was a span of 15 bases. The CDR3 nucleotides are TGTGCCAGCAGCTTCGGGGCAGGCCAGGCCACAGATACGCAGTATTTT. Its translation: CASSFGAGQATDTQYF. The full variable domain, rest sourced from reference TRBV7-9 and TRBJ2-3, is DTGVSQNPRHKITKRGQNVTFRCDPISEHNRLYWYRQTLGQGPEFLTYFQNEAQLEKSRLLSDRFSAERPKGSFSTLEIQRTEQGDSAMYLCASSFGAGQATDTQYFGPGTRLTVL.

As to this clonotype: This may stem from a read error, because a much larger clone lies one nucleotide away. The chain carries TRBV18 and TRBJ1-2, with TRBD1 matching 7 bases. J was trimmed by 3 bases and V by 6 bases; bases with no gene match: 13. Germline CDR1 and CDR2: KGHSH and LQKENI. CDR3 length: 16 amino acids. The CDR3 bases are TGTGCCAGCTCGCCGCCTCAGGGGGGCGCAGACTATGGCTACACCTTC. Amino acid sequence: CASSPPQGGADYGYTF.

This clonotype has a handful of counts. The rearrangement joins TRBV2 to TRBJ1-3; D gene unclear. Germline V lookup: CDR1 SNHLY, CDR2 FYNNEI. V dropped 4 bases and J dropped 12 bases, with 13 bases sitting between them. CDR3 length equals 12 residues. The CDR3 sequence: CASSGATPGIYF. CDR3 nucleotide sequence: TGTGCCAGCAGTGGTGCAACTCCCGGCATATATTTT.

This clonotype was detected a few times. The chain links TRBV7-3 to TRBJ2-3; 12 bases match TRBD2. The trim removed 5 bases at V and 2 bases at J, leaving 14 bases unmatched. This CDR3 comprises 19 residues. Germline V gene data show CDR1 as SGHTA and CDR2 as FQGTGA. The CDR3 is CASSLASGLAGGPTDTQYF. The CDR3 nucleotides read TGTGCCAGCAGCCTCGCGAGCGGCCTAGCGGGAGGGCCCACAGATACGCAGTATTTT.

This clonotype was seen a few times. The chain uses TRBV7-3 and TRBJ2-2; perhaps TRBD2 as D (6 bases). CDR1 SGHTA and CDR2 FQGTGA come from the germline V gene. This CDR3 has 15 residues. V gave up 2 bases and J gave up 3 bases, with 10 bases separating them. CDR3 DNA sequence: TGTGCCAGCAGCTTAGGGAGGCCCGACACCGGGGAGCTGTTTTTT. Protein: CASSLGRPDTGELFF. The entire variable domain, with the rest obtained from reference TRBV7-3 and TRBJ2-2, is as follows: GAGVSQTPSNKVTEKGKYVELRCDPISGHTALYWYRQSLGQGPEFLIYFQGTGAADDSGLPNDRFFAVRPEGSVSTLKIQRTERGDSAVYLCASSLGRPDTGELFFGEGSRLTVL.

This clonotype was seen at least ten times. The V gene is TRBV28, the J gene TRBJ2-7; D possibly corresponds to TRBD1 (6 bases). Germline loops: CDR1 MDHEN, CDR2 SYDVKM. This CDR3 has 14 amino acids. Trimming removed 3 bases at V and 2 bases at J, with 11 bases between. DNA of the CDR3: TGTGCCAGCAGTTTGGCAGGGGCACCCTACGAGCAGTACTTC. Translating gives CASSLAGAPYEQYF.

This clonotype has only a few counts. The chain employs TRBV2 and TRBJ1-5, with 8 bases matching TRBD1. From germline, CDR1 is SNHLY and CDR2 FYNNEI. With V trimmed by 6 bases and J by 4 bases, 2 bases remained unmatched. This CDR3 is built from 13 residues. The CDR3 region has the DNA TGTGCCAGCAGGGACAGGGAAAATCAGCCCCAGCATTTT. The encoded protein is CASRDRENQPQHF.

This clonotype was counted ten times or more. The genes are TRBV2 and TRBJ2-1; the match to TRBD2 covers 13 bases. Germline V gene sequence: CDR1 SNHLY, CDR2 FYNNEI. After removal of 6 bases from V and 10 bases from J, the junction contained 9 bases not matched to a gene. CDR3 length: 15 amino acids. The CDR3 loop is CASSARTSGSREQFF. The CDR3 region has the DNA TGTGCCAGCAGCGCTCGGACTAGCGGGAGTCGGGAGCAGTTCTTC.

Of note for this clonotype: A much larger clone lies a single base off, so this may be a read error. This chain joins TRBV20-1 and TRBJ2-3, with 8 bases identical to TRBD1. The CDR3 sequence is 19 residues long. The V gene's germline CDR1 is DFQATT and CDR2 SNEGSKA (reference sequence). V gave up 1 base and J gave up 4 bases; unmatched junction bases: 19. CDR3 region: CSARAPGQGAKVIPDTQYF. The CDR3 bases are TGCAGTGCTAGAGCCCCCGGGCAGGGGGCCAAAGTTATCCCAGATACGCAGTATTTT.

The J gene is TRBJ2-1, the V gene TRBV6-2 or TRBV6-3; TRBD2 matches at 7 bases. The germline V gene encodes CDR1 MNHEY and CDR2 SVGEGT. The CDR3 runs to 17 residues. V shed 0 bases and J 0 bases; nucleotides not matched to a gene: 5. CDR3 nucleotides: TGTGCCAGCAGTTACTCAGGGCGGGGGAGCTCCTACAATGAGCAGTTCTTC. Translated, it gives CASSYSGRGSSYNEQFF.

This clonotype came up many times. The rearrangement joins TRBV6-1 to TRBJ1-1; D is uncertain. This CDR3 spans 15 amino acids. Germline V lookup: CDR1 MNHNS, CDR2 SASEGT. V lost 1 base to trimming and J lost 0 bases, with 9 bases between them. The CDR3 reads CASSEELVLNTEAFF. DNA for the CDR3: TGTGCCAGCAGTGAAGAGCTGGTCTTGAACACTGAAGCTTTCTTT.

This clonotype was detected many times. As DNA, the CDR3 is TGTGCCAGTGGTACTGCGGAGACCCAGTACTTC. Its translation: CASGTAETQYF. This sequence joins TRBV6-1 and TRBJ2-5; D gene uncertain. This CDR3 has 11 residues. The V gene's germline CDR1 is MNHNS and CDR2 SASEGT. With 9 bases removed from V and 5 bases from J, the gap between germline ends came to 10 bases.

The genes are TRBV3-1 and TRBJ2-2; D might be TRBD2 (5 bases). The CDR3 spans 18 residues. The V end lost 0 bases, the J end lost 4 bases, and 18 bases lay between the germline ends. Germline CDR1 and CDR2: LGHDT and YNNKEL (reference sequence). The CDR3: CASSQDLGPREGTGELFF. The CDR3 coding sequence is TGTGCCAGCAGCCAAGATCTAGGGCCCCGAGAGGGCACCGGGGAGCTGTTTTTT.

V is TRBV5-1 and J is TRBJ2-1, with D maybe TRBD1 (6 bases). The germline V gene has CDR1 SGHRS and CDR2 YFSETQ. V was trimmed by 4 bases and J by 6 bases, leaving 11 bases between them. This CDR3 region has 13 residues. The CDR3 DNA follows: TGCGCCAGCAGCACAGGGTTCGGCAATGAGCAGTTCTTC. As protein: CASSTGFGNEQFF.

This clonotype has a handful of counts. This chain uses TRBV7-2 with TRBJ2-5; 11 bases match TRBD2. J was trimmed by 2 bases and V by 4 bases; bases with no gene match: 6. Per the germline V gene, CDR1 is SGHTA and CDR2 is FQGNSA. This CDR3 contains 16 residues. The CDR3 nucleotides are TGTGCCAGCAGCTCCGTAGCGGGAGGGAGGCAAGAGACCCAGTACTTC. As protein: CASSSVAGGRQETQYF.

The V and J genes are TRBV10-3 and TRBJ2-3, with 10 nucleotides matching TRBD1. The CDR3 has 16 residues. Germline CDR1 is ENHRY and CDR2 is SYGVKD. Losses at the gene ends were 3 bases for V and 5 bases for J; bases not matched to a gene: 8. This chain's CDR3 is CAISDPDRGHRDTQYF. In nucleotides, the CDR3 is TGTGCCATCAGTGACCCCGACAGGGGGCATAGAGATACGCAGTATTTT.